The 5 T cell receptor beta chains below were found in one sample sequenced in a study of cytomegalovirus exposure and HLA in healthy donors. The repertoire was sequenced with immunoSEQ multiplex PCR; TCRdb's copy has only in-frame clones and lacks some. The repertoire holds about 86,000 clones, with about 92% as singletons. Specimen: PBMCs. Source of these receptors: a man between 18 and 29 years old in good health and CMV-seronegative.

The chain joins TRBV11-2 to TRBJ2-5, with a tentative D call TRBD2 (5 bases). Deletions cut 6 bases from V and 5 bases from J, with 16 bases between. This CDR3 comprises 14 residues. CDR1 and CDR2 from the germline V gene are SGHAT and FQNNGV. In DNA, the CDR3 is TGTGCCAGCAGTTTAATGGTAACGGGGGAGACCCAGTACTTC. It specifies CASSLMVTGETQYF.

The chain combines TRBV7-2 with TRBJ2-7; 9 bases are shared with TRBD2. The CDR3 runs to 15 residues. Looked up from germline, CDR1 is SGHTA and CDR2 is FQGNSA. V trimming: 4 bases; J trimming: 2 bases; junction bases outside the gene matches: 6. The CDR3: CASSSRVAGAYEQYF. In DNA, the CDR3 is TGTGCCAGCAGCTCGCGCGTAGCGGGAGCCTACGAGCAGTACTTC.

The J gene is TRBJ2-3, the V gene TRBV18; D call uncertain. The germline V and J ends were trimmed by 4 bases and 6 bases, with 11 bases remaining between them. This CDR3 is built from 13 residues. The germline gives CDR1 KGHSH, CDR2 LQKENI. CDR3 nucleotide sequence: TGTGCCAGCTCACTGTCGTCTTCCGATACGCAGTATTTT. It is translated as CASSLSSSDTQYF.

This chain links TRBV5-8 with TRBJ1-5; D uncertain. Germline values: CDR1 SGHTS, CDR2 YDEGEE. The V end was cut by 4 bases, the J end by 4 bases, with 6 bases between. The CDR3 is 12 residues long. This CDR3 reads CASSPGNQPQHF. For the CDR3, the DNA is TGTGCCAGCAGCCCCGGGAATCAGCCCCAGCATTTT.

Only a few counts were recorded for this clone. This sequence joins TRBV28 and TRBJ2-3, with TRBD1 identical over 7 bases. With 3 bases clipped from V and 2 bases from J, the junction kept 5 bases outside the gene matches. CDR3 length equals 15 residues. Germline loops: CDR1 MDHEN, CDR2 SYDVKM. CDR3 bases: TGTGCCAGCAGTTTCCGACAGGGTCACACAGATACGCAGTATTTT. It specifies CASSFRQGHTDTQYF.